These T cell receptor beta chains were read from a single sample in a study of post-analysis software for immune sequencing data. TCRdb ran MiXCR on the PCR reads and lists one entry per CDR3 protein. The profile shows 740,000 or so distinct CDR3 sequences, 53% of them singletons. Material: blood. These receptors were taken from a girl aged 10-17 years with multiple sclerosis. The CDR3 runs from the conserved cysteine through the conserved F or W. Each record gives: D gene, clone size, V gene, J gene, CDR3 DNA, CDR3 protein. D genes are given only for firm matches. Size tells how often a clone was seen (once, few, many) or the class of an expanded clone, and some rows leave it out.

TRBD2	few	TRBV12-3/TRBV12-4	TRBJ2-1	TGTGCCAGCAGACCAGGACTAGCGAGCGATGAGCAGTTCTTC	CASRPGLASDEQFF
-	-	TRBV5-1	TRBJ2-5	TGCGCCAGCACCGCGGCCGGGGACATGGTCCAAGAGACCCAGTACTTC	CASTAAGDMVQETQYF
-	-	TRBV18	TRBJ2-3	TGTGTCAGCTCACCACTGGCAGGGAGCACAGATACGCAGTATTTT	CVSSPLAGSTDTQYF
-	-	TRBV6-5	TRBJ2-7	TGTGCCAGCAGTTACACCGGGGGTTCTCCCTACGAGCAGTACTTC	CASSYTGGSPYEQYF
TRBD1	few	TRBV7-2	TRBJ1-1	TGTGCCTGCAGCCTAAGGACAGGGGAAACTGAAGCTTTCTTT	CACSLRTGETEAFF
-	-	TRBV29-1	TRBJ2-7	TGCAGCGTCGGCGACTGGGAAGGGAGCTACGAGCAGTACTTC	CSVGDWEGSYEQYF
-	-	TRBV20-1	TRBJ2-5	TGCAGTGCTGAGCGACTGGGGACCCAGTACTTC	CSAERLGTQYF
TRBD2	-	TRBV5-6	TRBJ2-1	TGTGCCAGCAGCTGGACTAGTCGCGACAATGAGCAGTTCTTC	CASSWTSRDNEQFF
TRBD1	-	TRBV5-1	TRBJ2-3	TGCGCCAGCAGCTACTGGGACAGTTCAAATACGCAGTATTTT	CASSYWDSSNTQYF
TRBD2	-	TRBV5-1	TRBJ2-3	TGCGCCGGCAGCTTGGGCCCCCCAAGACTAGCGGGGGGGCCAGATACGCAGTATTTT	CAGSLGPPRLAGGPDTQYF
-	few	TRBV29-1	TRBJ2-3	TGCAGCCTAGGCGGAGGGGGTGGCACAGATACGCAGTATTTT	CSLGGGGGTDTQYF
-	-	TRBV2	TRBJ2-5	TGTGCCAGCAGGCCGGGATCCTATCTTGAGACCCAGTACTTC	CASRPGSYLETQYF
-	few	TRBV25-1	TRBJ2-1	TGTGCCAGCAGTGTTTACGACAATGAGCAGTTCTTC	CASSVYDNEQFF
-	-	TRBV9	TRBJ2-7	TGTGCCAGCAGCGTAGAGCCGACCTTCTACGAGCAGTACTTC	CASSVEPTFYEQYF
TRBD1	few	TRBV29-1	TRBJ2-7	TGCAGCGCCGCCGGGACAGAAATCTCCGAGCAGTACTTC	CSAAGTEISEQYF
-	-	TRBV6-5	TRBJ2-1	TGTGCCAGCACCAGGGGACCCCACAATGAGCAGTTCTTC	CASTRGPHNEQFF
TRBD1	few	TRBV2	TRBJ2-2	TGTGCCAGCAGACTTAGAGTTCCGGGACAGGGGAACACCGGGGAGCTGTTTTTT	CASRLRVPGQGNTGELFF
-	-	TRBV7-3	TRBJ2-6	TGTGCCAGCAGCGAGAGCTCTGGGACCAACGTCCTGACTTTC	CASSESSGTNVLTF
-	-	TRBV5-1	TRBJ2-7	TGCGCCAGCAGCCAACCGACGCGGGACTACGAGCAGTACTTC	CASSQPTRDYEQYF
TRBD2	-	TRBV12-3/TRBV12-4	TRBJ2-5	TGTGCCAGCACCCTAGGCCAGCGGGGGGGCCAGACCCAGTACTTC	CASTLGQRGGQTQYF
TRBD1	-	TRBV30	TRBJ1-1	TGTGCCTGGAGCAAAATTGACAGGGGTGCCACTGAAGCTTTCTTT	CAWSKIDRGATEAFF
TRBD1	-	TRBV5-1	TRBJ2-7	TGCGCCAGCAGCTCTAGTACAGGGGGCTACGAGCAGTACTTC	CASSSSTGGYEQYF
-	-	TRBV10-3	TRBJ2-5	TGTGCCATCAGTGAAGGGGGTTGGGGGGAGACCCAGTACTTC	CAISEGGWGETQYF
TRBD2	-	TRBV20-1	TRBJ2-7	TGCAGTGCTAGAGATCTGACTAGCGGGACCACCGAGCAGTACTTC	CSARDLTSGTTEQYF
-	-	TRBV4-1	TRBJ1-1	TGCGCCAGCAGCCAAGTGAGGTTCGTTGAAGCTTTCTTT	CASSQVRFVEAFF
-	-	TRBV7-7	TRBJ2-7	TGTGCTAGCAGCCCCAACCTTTGGGGGACAAGTTACAATGAGCAGTACTTC	CASSPNLWGTSYNEQYF
-	-	TRBV14	TRBJ2-2	TGTGCCAGCAGCCAAGATTTGGGGGCCACCGGGGAGCTGTTTTTT	CASSQDLGATGELFF
-	few	TRBV6-4	TRBJ1-5	TGTGCCTTCCTGACGGATCAGCCCCAGCATTTT	CAFLTDQPQHF
-	-	TRBV29-1	TRBJ2-1	TGCAGCGTTGATGAGGCTTACAATGAGCAGTTCTTC	CSVDEAYNEQFF
TRBD1	few	TRBV20-1	TRBJ2-3	TGCAGTGCTAGTTGGGACAGGGGGGGCACAGATACGCAGTATTTT	CSASWDRGGTDTQYF
-	-	TRBV7-2	TRBJ2-1	TGTGCCAGCAGCTTAGCAGCGATGAATGAGCGGTTCTTC	CASSLAAMNERFF
-	-	TRBV27	TRBJ1-1	TGTGCCAGCAGTCGGACGCCCGACGGGGGCACTGAAGCTTTCTTT	CASSRTPDGGTEAFF
TRBD1	-	TRBV15	TRBJ1-5	TGTGCCACCAGCAGCCGTAGGACAGGGACGTTAAATCAGCCCCAGCATTTT	CATSSRRTGTLNQPQHF
-	-	TRBV20-1	TRBJ2-3	TGCAGTGCTAGCACTGTTTCCGGCACAGATACGCAGTATTTT	CSASTVSGTDTQYF
-	few	TRBV12-3/TRBV12-4	TRBJ2-3	TGTGCCAGCAGTGATACAGGGCCGCAGCAGTATTTT	CASSDTGPQQYF
-	-	TRBV27	TRBJ1-1	TGTGCCAGCAGTCGTCCCGGAGGAATGAACACTGAAGCTTTCTTT	CASSRPGGMNTEAFF
TRBD1	-	TRBV12-3/TRBV12-4	TRBJ2-7	TGTGCCAGCAGTTCGGACAGGGGGATCGACGAGCAGTACTTC	CASSSDRGIDEQYF
TRBD1	-	TRBV12-3/TRBV12-4	TRBJ1-2	TGTGCCAGCAGGGGACAGGGTGACTACACCTTC	CASRGQGDYTF
-	-	TRBV7-9	TRBJ2-7	TGTGCCAGCAGCTTAGCGAGTAACGAGCAGTACTTC	CASSLASNEQYF
TRBD2	-	TRBV7-8	TRBJ2-3	TGTGCCAGCAGCTTAATGACTAGCGGGAGCCCTCGCACAGATACGCAGTATTTT	CASSLMTSGSPRTDTQYF
-	-	TRBV5-1	TRBJ2-5	TGCGCCAGCAGCCCTGACTACAGGGAGACCCAGTACTTC	CASSPDYRETQYF
-	-	TRBV27	TRBJ1-1	TGTGCCAGCAGTTTATACTTTCGCCTGAACACTGAAGCTTTCTTT	CASSLYFRLNTEAFF
-	-	TRBV6-5	TRBJ1-5	TGTGCCAGCAGTTACTCCCGGGCCCTGGGTCAGCCCCAGCATTTT	CASSYSRALGQPQHF
-	-	TRBV20-1	TRBJ1-6	TGCAGCGTGCCGGGGGGGAGCTCCTATAATTCACCCCTCCACTTT	CSVPGGSSYNSPLHF
-	-	TRBV29-1	TRBJ2-7	TGCAGCGTTGGACGGGAGCTTGGCGACGAGCAGTACTTC	CSVGRELGDEQYF